This T cell receptor beta chain was sequenced for a study of molecular identifiers for immune sequencing clone quantification. Study as a whole: Across replicate runs, RNA obtained from approximately 20,000 or 100,000 naive CD8 cells was divided into five, with four undergoing sequencing.

TCRdb reprocessed the PCR reads via MiXCR and lists one record per CDR3 protein. The sample consists of around 480,000 distinct CDR3 sequences, 25% of them appearing once. Libraries of naive CD8 T cells were made from about 19,000 to 1,100,000 sorted cells. They used 10%, 30% or 50% RNA. The CDR3 covers 16 residues. Trimming took off 4 bases at V and 2 bases at J, with 18 bases between the two ends. Germline CDR1 is MGHRA and CDR2 is YSYEKL. The sequenced sample consisted of naive CD8+ T cells from blood, with Jurkat cell RNA spiked in. Regarding subset: FACS-sorted CD8+CD4-CCR7+CD45RA+ naive T cells. This TCR was sampled from a human donor in good health. Some libraries in this study had Jurkat cell RNA spiked in. This chain links TRBV4-1 with TRBJ2-7; perhaps TRBD2 as D (5 bases). The CDR3 DNA sequence: TGCGCCAGCAGCCCCAGAGGGCCCCCATCCCCCTACGAGCAGTACTTC. The encoded protein is CASSPRGPPSPYEQYF.